By share, the clone carrying this TCR beta chain counts as medium-sized. Its target is not known. This sample is drawn from a study of tumor-infiltrating lymphocytes in localized non-small cell lung cancer. Study-wide points: Different pieces of the same tissue went to different assays, confounding technical variation with intratumor heterogeneity.

CDR1 is GTSNPN, CDR2 SVGIG, per germline (reference sequence). The CDR3 is 12 amino acids. The ends were cut back, 4 bases at V and 0 bases at J, with 4 bases in the middle. Some clones are missing from TCRdb's copy, which holds only in-frame ones; the method was immunoSEQ multiplex PCR. Of more than 10,000 clones in the sample, approximately 70% are singletons; the top ten hold almost 9.5%. The TCR was taken from a human donor with non-small cell lung cancer. The chain combines TRBV30 with TRBJ1-3, with D uncertain. Sequenced: lung tumor tissue. Here the CDR3 reads CAWKASGNTIYF. DNA for the CDR3: TGTGCCTGGAAGGCCTCTGGAAACACCATATATTTT.